This entry lists 18 T cell receptor beta chains sequenced from one sample in a study of low-dose radiotherapy and immunotherapy resistance in tumors. Both TCRalpha and TCRbeta chains were reverse transcribed with V-gene-specific primers. With a constant-region primer and a V-primer adapter, TCRs were subjected to about 20 PCR cycles of amplification. TCRdb itself ran the reads through MiXCR, one entry per CDR3 protein. Here the sample spans over 9,000 distinct CDR3 sequences, approximately 40% being singletons. The receptor set was obtained from a human donor with advanced metastatic prostate, ovarian, gallbladder or colorectal cancer (not recorded which). This table probably holds off-target reads from a library built for another chain.

This rearrangement joins TRBV6-6 to TRBJ1-2, with D possibly matching TRBD1 (5 bases). The CDR3 loop spans 12 amino acids. V was trimmed by 3 bases and J by 6 bases, leaving 8 bases between them. CDR1 MNHNY and CDR2 SVGAGI come from the germline V gene (reference sequence). The CDR3 coding sequence is TGTGCCAGCAGTTATGGGACGGATGGCTACACCTTC. Translated, it gives CASSYGTDGYTF.

This clonotype has only one observation. This chain joins TRBV12-3 or TRBV12-4 and TRBJ2-1, with 8 bases fitting TRBD1. The junction had 5 bases not matched to a gene; V was cut back by 5 bases and J by 8 bases. This CDR3 contains 13 residues. The CDR3 DNA is TGTGCCAGCAGTGGGACAGGTGACCATGAGCAGTTCTTC. Amino acids: CASSGTGDHEQFF.

This clonotype was found a few times. The rearrangement uses TRBV7-2 and TRBJ2-3; D assignment may be TRBD1 or TRBD2 (6 bases each). The CDR3 runs to 13 residues. Germline V gene data show CDR1 as SGHTA and CDR2 as FQGNSA. V gave up 8 bases and J gave up 6 bases, with 15 bases separating them. CDR3 bases: TGTGCCAGCGGCGCGAGGGGGGTCGATACGCAGTATTTT. Translating gives CASGARGVDTQYF. The entire variable domain, with the rest obtained from reference TRBV7-2 and TRBJ2-3, is as follows: GAGVSQSPSNKVTEKGKDVELRCDPISGHTALYWYRQSLGQGLEFLIYFQGNSAPDKSGLPSDRFSAERTGGSVSTLTIQRTQQEDSAVYLCASGARGVDTQYFGPGTRLTVL.

The sample holds one count of this clonotype. This rearrangement joins TRBV6-6 to TRBJ2-3; 8 bases align to TRBD2. Germline V gives CDR1 MNHNY, CDR2 SVGAGI (reference sequence). V lost 7 bases to trimming and J lost 0 bases; unmatched junction nucleotides: 6. This CDR3 region has 15 residues. The chain's CDR3 is CASNRAGGSTDTQYF. DNA of the CDR3: TGTGCCAGCAATCGGGCGGGGGGCAGCACAGATACGCAGTATTTT.

A few counts support this clonotype. CDR3 region: CASSFQGVNTGELFF. CDR3 sequence (DNA): TGTGCCAGCAGCTTTCAAGGGGTGAACACCGGGGAGCTGTTTTTT. The rearrangement joins TRBV7-8 to TRBJ2-2; possible D gene TRBD1, 5 bases. This CDR3 spans 15 amino acids. Trimming took off 3 bases at V and 1 base at J, with 9 bases between the two ends. Per the germline V gene, CDR1 is SGHVS and CDR2 is FQNEAQ.

This chain links TRBV9 with TRBJ2-7, with unresolved D. V shed 0 bases and J shed 2 bases, with 9 bases lying between them. The CDR3 totals 14 residues. Germline CDR1 reads SGDLS; CDR2 reads YYNGEE. CDR3 nucleotide sequence: TGTGCCAGCAGCGTAGGTCACACCACCTACGAGCAGTACTTC. It translates to CASSVGHTTYEQYF.

This chain uses TRBV5-6 with TRBJ2-5, with D unclear. Trimming cost V 2 bases and J 5 bases, with 10 bases left between them. The CDR3 runs 13 residues. The germline V gene encodes CDR1 SGHDT and CDR2 YYEEEE. The DNA for the CDR3 is TGTGCCAGCAGCTTCCGGCCCCGGGAGACCCAGTACTTC. Amino acids: CASSFRPRETQYF.

This clonotype was detected a few times. This chain links TRBV3-1 with TRBJ1-5, with 8 nucleotides matching TRBD1. V lost 6 bases and J lost 2; bases outside the gene matches: 3. The CDR3 spans 14 residues. Germline-derived CDR1 and CDR2 are LGHDT and YNNKEL (reference sequence). CDR3 in DNA: TGTGCCAGCAGGCAGACAGGGGGCAATCAGCCCCAGCATTTT. Protein sequence: CASRQTGGNQPQHF. Complete variable domain (other parts from reference TRBV3-1 and TRBJ1-5): DTAVSQTPKYLVTQMGNDKSIKCEQNLGHDTMYWYKQDSKKFLKIMFSYNNKELIINETVPNRFSPKSPDKAHLNLHINSLELGDSAVYFCASRQTGGNQPQHFGDGTRLSIL.

This chain links TRBV20-1 with TRBJ2-3, with D unclear. This CDR3 is built from 9 residues. The germline gives CDR1 DFQATT, CDR2 SNEGSKA (reference sequence). Written as DNA, the CDR3 is TGCAGGTGGCCAGATACGCAGTATTTT. Protein sequence: CRWPDTQYF.

The V and J genes are TRBV18 and TRBJ2-3; 7 bases fit TRBD1. This CDR3 is built from 15 residues. Germline CDR1 and CDR2: KGHSH and LQKENI. V was clipped by 3 bases and J by 2 bases; unmatched bases: 5. CDR3 amino acids: CASSPSGQSTDTQYF. For the CDR3, the DNA is TGTGCCAGCTCACCCTCGGGACAGTCCACAGATACGCAGTATTTT. The whole variable domain, filled in from reference TRBV18 and TRBJ2-3, reads NAGVMQNPRHLVRRRGQEARLRCSPMKGHSHVYWYRQLPEEGLKFMVYLQKENIIDESGMPKERFSAEFPKEGPSILRIQQVVRGDSAAYFCASSPSGQSTDTQYFGPGTRLTVL.

The rearrangement uses TRBV20-1 and TRBJ2-2, with TRBD2 identical over 9 bases. Per germline, CDR1 DFQATT and CDR2 SNEGSKA (reference sequence). V lost 0 bases, J lost 4 bases, and 3 bases stayed unmatched. The CDR3 totals 15 residues. The CDR3 DNA reads as TGCAGTGCTAGAGATCCGACTAGCGGCACCGGGGAGCTGTTTTTT. Its translation: CSARDPTSGTGELFF.

The chain carries TRBV6-5 and TRBJ2-7; D may be TRBD2 (5 bases). Looked up from germline, CDR1 is MNHEY and CDR2 is SVGAGI. V was cut by 8 bases and J by 2 bases, with 16 bases left in between. This CDR3 region has 14 residues. The CDR3 DNA reads as TGTGCCAGCGCATCTAGCTGGGGAACCTACGAGCAGTACTTC. It specifies CASASSWGTYEQYF.

This chain uses TRBV6-1 with TRBJ2-5, with D possibly being TRBD1 or TRBD2 (5 bases each). The CDR3 runs 10 residues. The germline CDR1 and CDR2 sequences are MNHNS and SASEGT. V was pared by 9 bases and J by 9 bases, with 11 bases between. The CDR3 region has the DNA TGTGCCAGTAGGGACGTTCCCCAGTACTTC. Encoded protein: CASRDVPQYF.

This clonotype was detected only a few times. CDR3 nucleotide sequence: TGTGCCAGCAGCCAGTCAGGGCTGGCGGGGATTTCCACAGATACGCAGTATTTT. Its translation: CASSQSGLAGISTDTQYF. The chain has TRBV7-9 and TRBJ2-3; D might be TRBD2 (6 bases). V gave up 5 bases and J gave up 2 bases, with 23 bases separating them. The CDR3 runs 18 residues. Germline lookup yields CDR1 SEHNR and CDR2 FQNEAQ (reference sequence).

The chain uses TRBV21-1 and TRBJ1-2. TRBV21-1 is a pseudogene locus. The CDR3 is 16 amino acids. The CDR3 sequence is CASSKLVQASSHGYTF. The CDR3 DNA follows: TGTGCCAGCAGCAAACTCGTCCAGGCCTCCAGCCATGGCTACACCTTC.

The chain recombines TRBV27 with TRBJ1-1; possible D gene TRBD1, 6 bases. The germline V and J ends were trimmed by 10 bases and 4 bases, with 19 bases remaining between them. Germline CDR1 is MNHEY and CDR2 is SMNVEV (reference sequence). The CDR3 spans 14 residues. CDR3 nucleotide sequence: TGTGCCACCCGGCGTGCAGGGGAGGCCACTGAAGCTTTCTTT. This encodes CATRRAGEATEAFF.

A few counts support this clonotype. This chain connects TRBV27 to TRBJ2-1; 14 bases map to TRBD2. V lost 5 bases, J lost 4 bases, and 7 bases stayed unmatched. CDR3 size: 17 residues. The V gene's germline CDR1 is MNHEY and CDR2 SMNVEV (reference sequence). The chain's CDR3 is CASSVAGTSGSYNEQFF. Written as DNA, the CDR3 is TGTGCCAGCAGTGTAGCCGGGACTAGCGGGAGTTACAATGAGCAGTTCTTC.

This sequence joins TRBV28 and TRBJ1-5; D ambiguous. The V gene's germline CDR1 is MDHEN and CDR2 SYDVKM. This CDR3 spans 12 amino acids. Between the trimmed V and J ends, which lost 3 bases and 8 bases, there was a span of 8 bases. The CDR3 bases are TGTGCCAGCAGTTTTCGGGAAAAGCCCCAGCATTTT. Translation: CASSFREKPQHF.